The 22 T cell receptor beta chains reported below all come from one sample, sequenced in a study of T cells in Graves' hyperthyroidism and ophthalmopathy. The investigators amplified TCR beta CDR3 regions from RNA transcripts. HTBI primers were employed in a first-round RT-PCR of the TCR CDR3. TCRdb analysed the multiplex PCR reads with MiXCR anew, one entry per CDR3 protein. Of 400,000 to 500,000 distinct CDR3 sequences in the sample, about 15% were seen once. Material: blood. Receptors originate from a man younger than 35 with Graves' ophthalmopathy.

This clonotype was counted ten times or more. The V gene is TRBV10-3, the J gene TRBJ2-7, with 11 positions matching TRBD2. The CDR3 sequence is 15 residues long. Germline CDR1 reads ENHRY; CDR2 reads SYGVKD. After removal of 5 bases from V and 2 bases from J, the junction contained 5 bases not matched to a gene. CDR3: CAISTRLAGTYEQYF. CDR3 sequence (DNA): TGTGCCATCAGTACGAGACTAGCGGGAACCTACGAGCAGTACTTC.

The sample holds a few counts of this clonotype. This chain uses TRBV9 with TRBJ1-3; D is ambiguous. The CDR3 contains 13 residues. V was cut by 7 bases and J by 0 bases, with 8 bases left in between. From germline, CDR1 is SGDLS and CDR2 YYNGEE. The CDR3 sequence: CASESSSGNTIYF. The CDR3 nucleotides read TGTGCCAGCGAATCGAGCTCTGGAAACACCATATATTTT.

The chain recombines TRBV19 with TRBJ2-1; 9 bases are a match to TRBD2. The germline V gene has CDR1 LNHDA and CDR2 SQIVND (reference sequence). Trimming at V came to 3 bases and at J to 8 bases, leaving 5 bases not matched to a gene. The CDR3 length is 14 residues. The CDR3 loop reads CASSMLAGLHEQFF. CDR3 sequence (DNA): TGTGCCAGTAGTATGCTAGCGGGGCTGCATGAGCAGTTCTTC.

J is TRBJ1-1 and V is TRBV19; 8 nucleotides match TRBD1. Germline values: CDR1 LNHDA, CDR2 SQIVND (reference sequence). There are 18 residues in the CDR3. V shed 3 bases and J 0 bases; nucleotides not matched to a gene: 12. CDR3 in DNA: TGTGCCAGTAGTATCCCTTCGGGACAGGAATATTTGAACACTGAAGCTTTCTTT. Protein product: CASSIPSGQEYLNTEAFF.

This clonotype was seen ten or more times. The CDR3 sequence is CASSPIAGPSEQYF. The CDR3 DNA is TGTGCCAGCAGCCCTATTGCAGGGCCCTCAGAGCAGTACTTC. The chain links TRBV7-9 to TRBJ2-7; weak D call: TRBD1 (5 bases). Trimming removed 5 bases at V and 7 bases at J, with 18 bases between. The CDR3 runs 14 residues. Germline CDR1 reads SEHNR; CDR2 reads FQNEAQ (reference sequence).

The chain employs TRBV5-6 and TRBJ2-7; D call uncertain. Germline CDR1 SGHDT, CDR2 YYEEEE. V shed 0 bases and J shed 7 bases, with 8 bases lying between them. This CDR3 comprises 12 residues. CDR3 loop: CASSLEKGEQYF. The CDR3, as DNA: TGTGCCAGCAGCTTGGAAAAAGGGGAGCAGTACTTC.

This clonotype was detected many times. V gene TRBV5-1 combines with J gene TRBJ2-7, with a weak D call TRBD2 (5 bases). Germline CDR1 SGHRS, CDR2 YFSETQ. The V gene lost 0 bases and the J gene lost 2 bases, with 12 bases spanning the gap. The CDR3 is 15 residues long. The CDR3 coding sequence is TGCGCCAGCAGCTTGGTGGCAGTCGGGGCCTACGAGCAGTACTTC. Translating gives CASSLVAVGAYEQYF.

This clonotype was counted ten times or more. This sequence joins TRBV20-1 and TRBJ2-1; 8 bases line up with TRBD2. This CDR3 is 18 amino acids long. CDR1 DFQATT and CDR2 SNEGSKA come from the germline V gene (reference sequence). V shed 1 base and J 0 bases; nucleotides not matched to a gene: 11. CDR3 protein: CSARALAGGSSSYNEQFF. CDR3 DNA sequence: TGCAGTGCTAGAGCCCTGGCGGGGGGTTCAAGCTCCTACAATGAGCAGTTCTTC.

This clonotype was observed a few times. The rearrangement joins TRBV12-3 or TRBV12-4 to TRBJ1-1; no firm D call. V lost 3 bases and J 5 bases, leaving 19 bases between the germline ends. The CDR3 runs to 16 residues. CDR3 region: CASSFGTGNFRTEAFF. The CDR3 coding sequence is TGTGCCAGCAGTTTTGGCACGGGAAACTTTAGGACTGAAGCTTTCTTT.

The chain couples TRBV28 to TRBJ2-1; D is unclear. The CDR3 contains 12 residues. Germline CDR1 is MDHEN and CDR2 is SYDVKM. The V gene lost 7 bases and the J gene lost 7 bases, with 11 bases spanning the gap. The DNA for the CDR3 is TGTGCCAGCACTCTAATGGGGAATGAGCAGTTCTTC. This codes for CASTLMGNEQFF. The full variable domain, completed using reference TRBV28 and TRBJ2-1, is DVKVTQSSRYLVKRTGEKVFLECVQDMDHENMFWYRQDPGLGLRLIYFSYDVKMKEKGDIPEGYSVSREKKERFSLILESASTNQTSMYLCASTLMGNEQFFGPGTRLTVL.

This clonotype was seen many times. J is TRBJ2-5 and V is TRBV4-1; possible D gene TRBD2, 5 bases. The CDR3 consists of 14 residues. Germline V gives CDR1 MGHRA, CDR2 YSYEKL. V lost 4 bases, J lost 0 bases, and 9 bases lay in between. CDR3 bases: TGCGCCAGCAGCCGGACGGGGTACCAAGAGACCCAGTACTTC. Translating it yields CASSRTGYQETQYF.

This clonotype showed up many times. The V gene is TRBV6-2 or TRBV6-3, the J gene TRBJ2-2; 11 nucleotides line up with TRBD2. Germline trimming cut 6 bases from V and 1 base from J; bases unmatched to any gene: 1. The V gene's germline CDR1 is MNHEY and CDR2 SVGEGT. The CDR3 loop spans 15 amino acids. This CDR3 is CASRGTSGNTGELFF. CDR3 DNA: TGTGCCAGCAGGGGGACTAGCGGGAACACCGGGGAGCTGTTTTTT.

In this sample, this clonotype turned up many times. This rearrangement joins TRBV3-1 to TRBJ1-1, with a weak D call TRBD1 (5 bases). This CDR3 has 14 amino acids. V lost 2 bases, J lost 4 bases, and 11 bases lay in between. Germline V lookup: CDR1 LGHDT, CDR2 YNNKEL (reference sequence). CDR3: CASSQLNGGTEAFF. The DNA for the CDR3 is TGTGCCAGCAGCCAATTGAATGGGGGCACTGAAGCTTTCTTT.

This chain uses TRBV9 with TRBJ2-7; TRBD2 matches 7 bases. There are 15 residues in the CDR3. Losses at the gene ends were 0 bases for V and 3 bases for J; bases not matched to a gene: 6. The V gene's germline CDR1 is SGDLS and CDR2 YYNGEE. The CDR3 nucleotides are TGTGCCAGCAGCGTAGAGGCGGGAGTGCACTACGAGCAGTACTTC. Translating gives CASSVEAGVHYEQYF.

This clonotype has ten or more counts. This chain uses TRBV11-2 with TRBJ2-7, with TRBD1 matching 8 bases. V gave up 2 bases and J gave up 6 bases; unmatched junction bases: 9. CDR3 length: 15 residues. Germline assignment: CDR1 SGHAT and CDR2 FQNNGV. CDR3 sequence: CASSLNPDRGVEQYF. The CDR3 DNA sequence: TGTGCCAGCAGCTTAAATCCCGACAGGGGCGTCGAGCAGTACTTC.

The chain combines TRBV9 with TRBJ1-4, with D possibly being TRBD1 (5 bases). Germline CDR1 is SGDLS and CDR2 is YYNGEE. There are 15 residues in the CDR3. With 2 bases removed from V and 0 bases from J, the gap between germline ends came to 8 bases. The CDR3 sequence is CASSVQGTTNEKLFF. The DNA of the CDR3 is TGTGCCAGCAGCGTCCAGGGTACAACTAATGAAAAACTGTTTTTT.

This clonotype has a count of ten or more. In DNA form, the CDR3 reads TGTGCCAGCAGTTTAGACGGCCAGTACACTGAAGCTTTCTTT. Translated, it gives CASSLDGQYTEAFF. The gene calls are TRBV12-3 or TRBV12-4 and TRBJ1-1; D is undetermined. The V and J ends lost 1 base and 3 bases respectively, with 9 bases between them. The CDR3 length is 14 residues.

This clonotype was observed a few times. This may come from a read error, since a much larger clone is one base off. The DNA of the CDR3 is TGTACCAGCAGTTTATTTCGGGAGGGCGAGCAGTACTTC. Translation gives CTSSLFREGEQYF. The chain joins TRBV12-3 or TRBV12-4 to TRBJ2-7, with TRBD2 matching over 8 bases. The CDR3 consists of 13 residues.

This clonotype occurred many times. The gene calls are TRBV11-2 and TRBJ2-3; D is unclear. Germline V gene data show CDR1 as SGHAT and CDR2 as FQNNGV. The CDR3 length is 15 residues. With 1 base removed from V and 6 bases from J, the gap between germline ends came to 14 bases. The CDR3 reads CASSLVYKETDTQYF. CDR3 sequence (DNA): TGTGCCAGCAGCTTAGTGTATAAGGAAACGGATACGCAGTATTTT. Full variable domain (outside the CDR3, taken from reference TRBV11-2 and TRBJ2-3): EAGVAQSPRYKIIEKRQSVAFWCNPISGHATLYWYQQILGQGPKLLIQFQNNGVVDDSQLPKDRFSAERLKGVDSTLKIQPAKLEDSAVYLCASSLVYKETDTQYFGPGTRLTVL.

J is TRBJ2-1 and V is TRBV7-6; no firm D call. The CDR3 has 14 amino acids. Germline V gene lookup returns CDR1 SGHVS and CDR2 FNYEAQ. Deletions cut 3 bases from V and 6 bases from J, with 12 bases between. CDR3: CASSFGWAINEQFF. CDR3 bases: TGTGCCAGCAGCTTTGGGTGGGCCATCAATGAGCAGTTCTTC.

This clonotype was counted many times. J is TRBJ2-5 and V is TRBV5-6, with D tentatively TRBD1 (6 bases). Per germline, CDR1 SGHDT and CDR2 YYEEEE. CDR3 length equals 13 residues. The ends were cut back, 4 bases at V and 2 bases at J, with 9 bases in the middle. The CDR3 protein is CASSRGQQETQYF. The DNA for the CDR3 is TGTGCCAGCAGCCGAGGACAGCAAGAGACCCAGTACTTC.

This clonotype was seen ten or more times. V and J are TRBV11-2 and TRBJ2-2; D is perhaps TRBD2 (5 bases). V dropped 1 base and J dropped 0 bases, with 9 bases sitting between them. The CDR3 sequence is 16 residues long. CDR1 is SGHAT and CDR2 is FQNNGV in the germline V gene. CDR3 amino acids: CASSLVGDANTGELFF. CDR3 nucleotides: TGTGCCAGCAGCTTAGTGGGAGACGCGAACACCGGGGAGCTGTTTTTT.